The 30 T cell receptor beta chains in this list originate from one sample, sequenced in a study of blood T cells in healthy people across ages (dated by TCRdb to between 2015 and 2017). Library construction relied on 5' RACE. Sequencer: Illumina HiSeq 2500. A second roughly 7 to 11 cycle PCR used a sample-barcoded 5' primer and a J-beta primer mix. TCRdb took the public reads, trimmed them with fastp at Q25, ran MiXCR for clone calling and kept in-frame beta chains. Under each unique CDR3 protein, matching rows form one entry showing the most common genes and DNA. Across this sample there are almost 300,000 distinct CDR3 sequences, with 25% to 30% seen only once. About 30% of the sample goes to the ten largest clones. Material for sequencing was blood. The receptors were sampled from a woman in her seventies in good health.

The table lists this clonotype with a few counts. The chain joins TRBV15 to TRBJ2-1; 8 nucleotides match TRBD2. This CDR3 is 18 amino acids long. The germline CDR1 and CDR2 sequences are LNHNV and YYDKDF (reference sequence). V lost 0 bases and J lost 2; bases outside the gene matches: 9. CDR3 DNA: TGTGCCACCAGCAGAGATCCTCGATTTAGCGGGACCTACAATGAGCAGTTCTTC. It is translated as CATSRDPRFSGTYNEQFF.

The CDR3 nucleotides read TGCGCCAGCAGCTCGGACAGGGTGGGCAAAAACATTCAGTACTTC. Translation gives CASSSDRVGKNIQYF. The chain uses TRBV5-1 and TRBJ2-4, with 8 positions matching TRBD1. The CDR3 is 15 amino acids. The germline gives CDR1 SGHRS, CDR2 YFSETQ. With V trimmed by 3 bases and J by 3 bases, 5 bases remained unmatched.

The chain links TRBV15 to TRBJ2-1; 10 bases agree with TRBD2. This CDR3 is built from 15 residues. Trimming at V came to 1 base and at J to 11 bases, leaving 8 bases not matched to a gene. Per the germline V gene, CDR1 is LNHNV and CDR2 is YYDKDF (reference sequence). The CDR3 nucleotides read TGTGCCACCAGCAGAGTTACTAGCGGGGCCCCAAAGCAGTTCTTC. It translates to CATSRVTSGAPKQFF.

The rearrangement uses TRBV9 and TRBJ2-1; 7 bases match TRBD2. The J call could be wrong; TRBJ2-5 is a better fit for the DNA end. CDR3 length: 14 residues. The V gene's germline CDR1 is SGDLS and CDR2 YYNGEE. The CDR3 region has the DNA TGTGCCAGCAGCGTAGAGGCTAGCGGAGAGACCCAGTACTTC. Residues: CASSVEASGETQYF.

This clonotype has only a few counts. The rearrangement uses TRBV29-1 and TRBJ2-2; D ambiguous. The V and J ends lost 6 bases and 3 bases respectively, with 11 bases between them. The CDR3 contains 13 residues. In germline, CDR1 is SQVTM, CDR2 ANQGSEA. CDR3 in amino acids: CSVADDYTGELFF. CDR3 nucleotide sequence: TGCAGCGTCGCCGACGATTACACCGGGGAGCTGTTTTTT.

For the CDR3, the DNA is TGTGCCAGTAGTATATCCCGCGGGACAGGGTCAACTGAGCAGTTCTTC. Amino acids: CASSISRGTGSTEQFF. The chain couples TRBV19 to TRBJ2-5; 9 bases match TRBD1. The better agreement between TRBJ2-1 and the DNA end casts doubt on the J call. Germline V gene data show CDR1 as LNHDA and CDR2 as SQIVND (reference sequence). This CDR3 is built from 16 residues.

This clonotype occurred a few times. CDR3 in amino acids: CASRTFSRPQHF. For the CDR3, the DNA is TGTGCCAGCAGAACTTTTTCGAGGCCCCAGCATTTT. J is TRBJ1-5 and V is TRBV28; unclear D gene. With 6 bases removed from V and 9 bases from J, the gap between germline ends came to 12 bases. Germline V gives CDR1 MDHEN, CDR2 SYDVKM. The length of the CDR3 is 12 residues.

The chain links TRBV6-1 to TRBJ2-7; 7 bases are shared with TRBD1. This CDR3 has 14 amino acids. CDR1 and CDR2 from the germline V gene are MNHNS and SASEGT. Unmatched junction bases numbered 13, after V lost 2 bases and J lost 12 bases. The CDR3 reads CASSEKVGTAFSYF. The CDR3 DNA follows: TGTGCCAGCAGTGAAAAGGTCGGGACAGCGTTTTCGTACTTC.

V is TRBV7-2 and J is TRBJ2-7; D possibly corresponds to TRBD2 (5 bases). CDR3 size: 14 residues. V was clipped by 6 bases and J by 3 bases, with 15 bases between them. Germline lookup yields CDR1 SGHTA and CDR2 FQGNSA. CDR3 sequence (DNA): TGTGCCAGCAGGTTAAATAGCGTTAGCTACGAGCAGTACTTC. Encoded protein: CASRLNSVSYEQYF.

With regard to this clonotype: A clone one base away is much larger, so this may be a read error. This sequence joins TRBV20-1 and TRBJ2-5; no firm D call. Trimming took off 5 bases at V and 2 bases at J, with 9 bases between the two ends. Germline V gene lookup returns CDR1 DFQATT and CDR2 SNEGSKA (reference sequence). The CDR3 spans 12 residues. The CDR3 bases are TGCAGTGCTGTAGACTTGCAAGAGACCCAGTACTTC. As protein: CSAVDLQETQYF.

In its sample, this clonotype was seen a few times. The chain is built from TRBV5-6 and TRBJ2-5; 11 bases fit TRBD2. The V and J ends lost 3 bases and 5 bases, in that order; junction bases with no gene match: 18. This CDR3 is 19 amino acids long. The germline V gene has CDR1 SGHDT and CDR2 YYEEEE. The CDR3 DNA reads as TGTGCCAGCAGCTCCTCAATAGCGGGAGGGCCGCTCTTGGGGGAGACCCAGTACTTC. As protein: CASSSSIAGGPLLGETQYF.

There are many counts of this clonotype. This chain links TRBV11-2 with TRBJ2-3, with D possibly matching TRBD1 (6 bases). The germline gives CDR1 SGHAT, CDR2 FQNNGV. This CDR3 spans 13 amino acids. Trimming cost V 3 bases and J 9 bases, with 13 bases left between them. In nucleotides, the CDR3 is TGTGCCAGCAGCTTTACAGGGCCCCCGACGCAGTATTTT. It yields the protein CASSFTGPPTQYF.

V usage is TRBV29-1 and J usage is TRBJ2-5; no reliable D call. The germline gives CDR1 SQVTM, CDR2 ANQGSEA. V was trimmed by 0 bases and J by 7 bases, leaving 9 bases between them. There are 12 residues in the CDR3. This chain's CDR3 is CSVEDLNGTQYF. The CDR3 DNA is TGCAGCGTTGAAGATCTGAATGGGACCCAGTACTTC.

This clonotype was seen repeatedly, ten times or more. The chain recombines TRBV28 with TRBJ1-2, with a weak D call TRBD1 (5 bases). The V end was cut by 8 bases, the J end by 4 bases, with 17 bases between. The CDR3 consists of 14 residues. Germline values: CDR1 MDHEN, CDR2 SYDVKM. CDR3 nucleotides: TGTGCCAGCTCCTCGTTGCAGGGCCGCTATGGCTACACCTTC. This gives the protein CASSSLQGRYGYTF.

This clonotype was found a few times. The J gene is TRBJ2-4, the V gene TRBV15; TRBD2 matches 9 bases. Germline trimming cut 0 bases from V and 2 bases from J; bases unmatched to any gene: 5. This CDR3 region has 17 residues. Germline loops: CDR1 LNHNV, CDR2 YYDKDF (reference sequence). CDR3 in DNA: TGTGCCACCAGCAGAGAACCAGCGGGAGGCCCCAAAAACATTCAGTACTTC. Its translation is CATSREPAGGPKNIQYF.

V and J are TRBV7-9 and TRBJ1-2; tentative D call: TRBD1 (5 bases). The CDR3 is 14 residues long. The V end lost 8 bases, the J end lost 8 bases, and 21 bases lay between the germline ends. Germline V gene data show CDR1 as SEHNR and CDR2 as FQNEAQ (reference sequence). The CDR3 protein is CASEANAQGRGYTF. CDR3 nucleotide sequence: TGTGCCAGCGAAGCTAACGCCCAGGGTCGAGGCTACACCTTC.

The CDR3 DNA is TGTGCCAGCAGCTTAGCGGGGCGGGCCCTACCCACGGATGAGCAGTTCTTC. It codes for CASSLAGRALPTDEQFF. This chain joins TRBV11-2 and TRBJ2-5, with D perhaps given as TRBD1 or TRBD2 (5 bases each). TRBJ2-1 matches the DNA end more closely, so the J call is doubtful. The CDR3 contains 17 residues. The germline gives CDR1 SGHAT, CDR2 FQNNGV.

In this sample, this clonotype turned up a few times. The CDR3 protein is CSAPPGGTGGDEQYF. CDR3 bases: TGCAGTGCTCCCCCCGGCGGGACAGGGGGTGACGAGCAGTACTTC. The V and J genes are TRBV20-1 and TRBJ2-5, with 11 bases aligning to TRBD1. The J call may be in error: the DNA end matches TRBJ2-7 better. Germline values: CDR1 DFQATT, CDR2 SNEGSKA (reference sequence). The CDR3 extends over 15 amino acids.

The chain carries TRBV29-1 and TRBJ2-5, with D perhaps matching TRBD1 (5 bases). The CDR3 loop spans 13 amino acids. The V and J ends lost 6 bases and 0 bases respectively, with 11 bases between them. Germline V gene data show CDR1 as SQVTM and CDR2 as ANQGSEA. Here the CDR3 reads CSVLDSYQETQYF. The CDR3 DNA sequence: TGCAGCGTCTTAGACAGTTACCAAGAGACCCAGTACTTC.

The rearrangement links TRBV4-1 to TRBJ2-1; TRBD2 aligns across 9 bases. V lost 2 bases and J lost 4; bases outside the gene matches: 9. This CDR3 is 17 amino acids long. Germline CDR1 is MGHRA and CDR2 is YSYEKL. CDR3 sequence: CASSQSIMSGRYNEQFF. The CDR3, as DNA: TGCGCCAGCAGCCAAAGTATTATGAGCGGGAGGTACAATGAGCAGTTCTTC.

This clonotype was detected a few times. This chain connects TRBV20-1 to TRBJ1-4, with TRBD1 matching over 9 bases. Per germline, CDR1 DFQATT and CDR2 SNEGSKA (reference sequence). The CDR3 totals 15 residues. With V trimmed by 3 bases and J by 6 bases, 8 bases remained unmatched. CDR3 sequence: CSASEKQGAHEKLFF. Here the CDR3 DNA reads TGCAGTGCTAGTGAAAAACAGGGGGCGCATGAAAAACTGTTTTTT.

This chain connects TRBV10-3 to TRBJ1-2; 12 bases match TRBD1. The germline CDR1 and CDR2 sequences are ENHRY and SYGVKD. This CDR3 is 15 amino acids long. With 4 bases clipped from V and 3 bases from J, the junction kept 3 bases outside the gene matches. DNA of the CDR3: TGTGCCATCAGTGGGGGACAGGGGGCGGACTATGGCTACACCTTC. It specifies CAISGGQGADYGYTF.

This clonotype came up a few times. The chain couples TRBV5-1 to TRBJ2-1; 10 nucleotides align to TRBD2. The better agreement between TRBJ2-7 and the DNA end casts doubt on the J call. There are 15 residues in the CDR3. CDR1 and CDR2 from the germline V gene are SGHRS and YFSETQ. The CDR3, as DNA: TGCGCCAGCAGCGAACGCCTAGCGGGAGATAGCGAGCAGTACTTC. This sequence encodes CASSERLAGDSEQYF.

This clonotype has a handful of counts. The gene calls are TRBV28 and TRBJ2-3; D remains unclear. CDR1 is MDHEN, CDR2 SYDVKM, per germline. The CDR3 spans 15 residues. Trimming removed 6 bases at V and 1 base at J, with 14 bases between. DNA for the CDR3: TGTGCCAGCAGGGGTGGGTCCGCCGGCACAGATACGCAGTATTTT. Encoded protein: CASRGGSAGTDTQYF.

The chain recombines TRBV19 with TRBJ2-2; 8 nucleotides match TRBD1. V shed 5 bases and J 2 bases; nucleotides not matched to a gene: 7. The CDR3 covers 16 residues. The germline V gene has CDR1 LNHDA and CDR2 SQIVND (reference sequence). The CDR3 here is CASSPTGTGNTGELFF. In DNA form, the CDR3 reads TGTGCCAGTAGTCCGACCGGGACAGGAAACACCGGGGAGCTGTTTTTT.

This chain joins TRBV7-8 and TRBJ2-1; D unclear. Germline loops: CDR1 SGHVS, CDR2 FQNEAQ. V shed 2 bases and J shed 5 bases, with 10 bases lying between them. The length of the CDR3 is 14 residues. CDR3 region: CASSLKLKNNEQFF. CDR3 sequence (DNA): TGTGCCAGCAGCTTAAAACTAAAAAACAATGAGCAGTTCTTC.

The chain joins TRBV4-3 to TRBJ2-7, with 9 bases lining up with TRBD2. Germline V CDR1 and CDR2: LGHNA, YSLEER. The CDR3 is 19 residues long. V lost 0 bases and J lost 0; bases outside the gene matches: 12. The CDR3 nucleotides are TGCGCCAGCAGCCAAGAGTTCGTAGCTAGCGGGGCTAGCTCCTACGAGCAGTACTTC. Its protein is CASSQEFVASGASSYEQYF.

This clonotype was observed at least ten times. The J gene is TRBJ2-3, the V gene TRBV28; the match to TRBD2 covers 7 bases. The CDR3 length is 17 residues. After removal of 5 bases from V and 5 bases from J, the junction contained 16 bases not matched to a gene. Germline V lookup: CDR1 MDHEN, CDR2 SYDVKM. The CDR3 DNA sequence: TGTGCCAGCAGTCCCCCCCGGGGCGCGGGAGCTTTAGATACGCAGTATTTT. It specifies CASSPPRGAGALDTQYF.

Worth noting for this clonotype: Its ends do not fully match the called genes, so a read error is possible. The CDR3, as DNA: TGTGCCATCAGTGAGTCCACCTACGAGCGGTACTTC. It yields the protein CAISESTYERYF. V usage is TRBV10-3 and J usage is TRBJ2-7; D uncertain. The CDR3 totals 12 residues. CDR1 is ENHRY, CDR2 SYGVKD, per germline.

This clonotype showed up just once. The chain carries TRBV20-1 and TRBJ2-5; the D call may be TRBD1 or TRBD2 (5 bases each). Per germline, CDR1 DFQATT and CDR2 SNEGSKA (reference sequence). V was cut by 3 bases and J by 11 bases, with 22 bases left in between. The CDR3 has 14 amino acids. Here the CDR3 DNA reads TGCAGTGCTAGGGCAGGGTTGAGGGCCGGGGAGCAGTACTTC. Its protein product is CSARAGLRAGEQYF.